The clone carrying this T cell receptor (beta chain) was detected a few times. The antigen is not known. The sample is drawn from a study of T-cell reconstitution after alpha-beta-depleted transplantation in children. Overall study findings and caveats: The main origin of T-cell counts and diversity one year after transplant was newly produced T cells. Several hundred graft clones that had expanded were reportedly the source of alpha-beta T cells about two months after transplant. Day-60 TCRbeta diversity that was high in some patients was derived from surviving recipient T cells and thymic progenitors.

The germline V gene encodes CDR1 MRHNA and CDR2 SNTAGT. The germline V and J ends were trimmed by 6 bases and 10 bases, with 10 bases remaining between them. The CDR3 is made up of 11 amino acids. The TCRbeta library was prepared with unique molecular identifiers. TCRdb re-called the PCR reads through MiXCR, storing one row per CDR3 protein. The sample contains some 150,000 distinct CDR3 sequences, 8.8% of which appear only once. The chain couples TRBV6-4 to TRBJ2-1; no clear D. The sequencing used PBMCs, mostly from graft donor cells, collected 180 days after TCRalphabeta/CD19-depleted stem cell transplant. This TCR was recovered from a female patient aged 2-9 years who had a stem cell transplant for congenital amegakaryocytic thrombocytopenia, so the T cells may come from the graft donor. Here the CDR3 reads CASRVNKEQFF. In DNA, the CDR3 is TGTGCCAGCAGAGTGAATAAGGAGCAGTTCTTC.